These 27 T cell receptor beta chains share one sample of origin, sequenced in a study of blood T cells in healthy people across ages. Primers used in a second PCR of about 6 to 11 cycles were a sample-barcoded 5' primer and a J-beta primer mix. MiXCR, run by TCRdb on the 5' RACE reads, gives a single entry per CDR3 protein. The sample records 950,000 to 1,200,000 distinct CDR3 sequences, 30% to 40% being singletons. Input material: blood. The receptors here all came from a man between 18 and 29 years old in good health.

This clonotype came up a few times. This chain connects TRBV28 to TRBJ2-5, with TRBD2 matching over 7 bases. This CDR3 spans 13 amino acids. In germline, CDR1 is MDHEN, CDR2 SYDVKM. Losses at the gene ends were 7 bases for V and 3 bases for J; bases not matched to a gene: 5. The CDR3 here is CASTAGREETQYF. CDR3 bases: TGTGCCAGCACCGCGGGGAGGGAAGAGACCCAGTACTTC. The full variable domain, rest sourced from reference TRBV28 and TRBJ2-5, is DVKVTQSSRYLVKRTGEKVFLECVQDMDHENMFWYRQDPGLGLRLIYFSYDVKMKEKGDIPEGYSVSREKKERFSLILESASTNQTSMYLCASTAGREETQYFGPGTRLLVL.

This clonotype was seen a few times. The junction differs from germline at one of its ends, possibly a read error. The CDR3 protein is CVSSSETGNGYTF. The CDR3 coding sequence is TGTGTCAGCAGTTCCGAGACAGGGAATGGCTACACCTTC. The rearrangement joins TRBV12-3 or TRBV12-4 to TRBJ1-2, with 7 bases fitting TRBD1. The CDR3 covers 13 residues.

This clonotype has only a few counts. This sequence joins TRBV21-1 and TRBJ1-2; TRBD1, the table's D call, was not compared with the DNA. TRBV21-1 is recorded as a pseudogene. The CDR3 contains 14 residues. DNA for the CDR3: TGTGCCGTCGCCCTTTCGGGGCGGCGGAAGGGCTACACCTTC. Protein product: CAVALSGRRKGYTF.

The chain carries TRBV4-1 and TRBJ2-3; D is possibly TRBD1 (5 bases). This CDR3 has 15 residues. V lost 4 bases, J lost 1 base, and 12 bases lay in between. Germline V lookup: CDR1 MGHRA, CDR2 YSYEKL. CDR3: CASSPQGYGTDTQYF. DNA for the CDR3: TGCGCCAGCAGCCCGCAGGGATACGGCACAGATACGCAGTATTTT.

To note about this clonotype: One end of the junction does not line up with germline, which may come from a read error. V is TRBV7-9 and J is TRBJ1-2, with a possible D match to TRBD1 (5 bases). The CDR3 runs 14 residues. Germline V gene sequence: CDR1 SEHNR, CDR2 FQNEAQ (reference sequence). CDR3 residues: CASSLGETNYGYTF. The CDR3 DNA sequence: TGCGCCAGCAGCTTGGGGGAAACAAACTATGGCTACACCTTC.

This clonotype was observed a handful of times. The chain employs TRBV5-4 and TRBJ2-3; TRBD2 is a possible D gene (5 bases). Between the trimmed V and J ends, which lost 0 bases and 2 bases, there was a span of 10 bases. Germline lookup yields CDR1 SGHNT and CDR2 YYREEE (reference sequence). The CDR3 has 15 residues. The CDR3 sequence is CASSLDGVNTDTQYF. The DNA for the CDR3 is TGTGCCAGCAGCTTGGACGGGGTTAACACAGATACGCAGTATTTT.

This chain connects TRBV12-3 or TRBV12-4 to TRBJ1-1, with D possibly being TRBD1 (5 bases). The CDR3 is 14 amino acids. Trimming removed 5 bases from V and 4 bases from J, with 14 bases in between. The CDR3 sequence is CASSDHGTVTEAFF. The CDR3 DNA follows: TGTGCCAGCAGTGACCATGGGACCGTCACTGAAGCTTTCTTT.

This clonotype occurred a few times. CDR3 sequence: CSARSWGWVDTQYF. The CDR3 DNA reads as TGCAGTGCTAGATCATGGGGCTGGGTAGATACGCAGTATTTT. This chain links TRBV20-1 with TRBJ2-3; perhaps TRBD1 as D (5 bases). There are 14 residues in the CDR3. Trimming pared 2 bases from V and 5 bases from J, leaving 14 bases between. Looked up from germline, CDR1 is DFQATT and CDR2 is SNEGSKA (reference sequence).

The rearrangement links TRBV2 to TRBJ2-2; tentatively, D is TRBD1 or TRBD2 (5 bases each). Germline V CDR1 and CDR2: SNHLY, FYNNEI. This CDR3 comprises 13 residues. CDR3 in DNA: TGTCTCTCGGGGCAGAGAAGTACCGGGGAGCTGTTTTTT. It specifies CLSGQRSTGELFF.

This clonotype showed up just a few times. J is TRBJ1-2 and V is TRBV5-1, with D possibly being TRBD1 (6 bases). CDR1 is SGHRS and CDR2 is YFSETQ in the germline V gene. This CDR3 has 15 residues. V shed 4 bases and J shed 2 bases, with 15 bases lying between them. As DNA, the CDR3 is TGCGCCAGCAGCGTGGCTAGGGGGATAAACTATGGCTACACCTTC. Translated: CASSVARGINYGYTF.

The rearrangement uses TRBV3-1 and TRBJ2-3, with D possibly called TRBD1 or TRBD2 (5 bases each). Trimming stripped 4 bases from V and 0 bases from J, with 11 bases between. Germline V gene lookup returns CDR1 LGHDT and CDR2 YNNKEL (reference sequence). The CDR3 is 15 residues long. CDR3 in amino acids: CASSRGADSTDTQYF. In DNA form, the CDR3 reads TGTGCCAGCAGCCGAGGGGCAGATAGCACAGATACGCAGTATTTT.

This clonotype was found a few times. The chain recombines TRBV28 with TRBJ2-1, with 10 bases that match TRBD1. This CDR3 region has 15 residues. CDR1 is MDHEN and CDR2 is SYDVKM in the germline V gene. Losses at the gene ends were 4 bases for V and 7 bases for J; bases not matched to a gene: 7. The CDR3 protein is CASSSSGQGKNEQFF. CDR3 in DNA: TGTGCCAGCAGTTCCTCGGGACAGGGGAAAAATGAGCAGTTCTTC.

This clonotype has just a few counts. The rearrangement links TRBV7-9 to TRBJ1-1; maybe TRBD1 (6 bases). Germline CDR1 is SEHNR and CDR2 is FQNEAQ (reference sequence). V lost 8 bases and J 2 bases, leaving 12 bases between the germline ends. The length of the CDR3 is 13 residues. DNA for the CDR3: TGTGCCAGCCTCTCGACAGGAAACACTGAAGCTTTCTTT. Translating it yields CASLSTGNTEAFF.

A few counts support this clonotype. J is TRBJ2-1 and V is TRBV29-1; either TRBD1 or TRBD2 may supply D (6 bases each). The CDR3 runs 14 residues. Germline CDR1 is SQVTM and CDR2 is ANQGSEA. Trimming removed 4 bases at V and 4 bases at J, with 14 bases between. The CDR3 spells CSVGSRGLYNEQFF. The CDR3 coding sequence is TGCAGCGTTGGATCCAGGGGACTTTACAATGAGCAGTTCTTC.

This clonotype was detected only a few times. The chain uses TRBV20-1 and TRBJ2-3, with 7 nucleotides matching TRBD2. Germline V gives CDR1 DFQATT, CDR2 SNEGSKA (reference sequence). This CDR3 comprises 16 residues. Trimming cost V 3 bases and J 4 bases; bases outside gene matches: 13. The CDR3 region has the DNA TGCAGTGCTAGGGACCACACTAGCGTTTTCGCAGATACGCAGTATTTT. As protein: CSARDHTSVFADTQYF.

This sequence joins TRBV27 and TRBJ1-2, with 8 bases lining up with TRBD1. V shed 5 bases and J 5 bases; nucleotides not matched to a gene: 10. This CDR3 spans 15 amino acids. The germline V gene has CDR1 MNHEY and CDR2 SMNVEV (reference sequence). CDR3 coding DNA: TGTGCCAGCAGTGTTCCCGGGACAGGATTTTATGGCTACACCTTC. Residues: CASSVPGTGFYGYTF.

This clonotype was picked up a small number of times. The chain employs TRBV9 and TRBJ2-1; D is possibly TRBD2 (7 bases). Germline CDR1 is SGDLS and CDR2 is YYNGEE. V lost 1 base to trimming and J lost 2 bases, with 22 bases between them. This CDR3 is built from 19 residues. The CDR3 reads CASSVRGGVRQNTYNEQFF. CDR3 DNA sequence: TGTGCCAGCAGCGTAAGAGGGGGGGTGAGACAGAATACCTACAATGAGCAGTTCTTC.

This clonotype has a handful of counts. The chain recombines TRBV5-1 with TRBJ1-4; 9 nucleotides match TRBD1. V trimming: 4 bases; J trimming: 8 bases; junction bases outside the gene matches: 6. Germline CDR1 and CDR2: SGHRS and YFSETQ. The length of the CDR3 is 14 residues. CDR3: CASSAGTGLEKLFF. The DNA of the CDR3 is TGCGCCAGCAGCGCCGGGACAGGGCTCGAAAAACTGTTTTTT.

This clonotype showed up many times. The chain is built from TRBV5-1 and TRBJ2-1; TRBD2 aligns across 14 bases. J lost 2 bases, V lost 5 bases, and 9 bases had no gene match. The CDR3 runs 18 residues. Germline V gene lookup returns CDR1 SGHRS and CDR2 YFSETQ. The CDR3 region has the DNA TGCGCCAGCAGACAGACTAGCGGGGGGGCCGATACCTACAATGAGCAGTTCTTC. This encodes CASRQTSGGADTYNEQFF.

A few counts support this clonotype. The CDR3 reads CSVEKRLAGIGYTF. The CDR3 DNA follows: TGCAGCGTCGAGAAACGGCTCGCCGGAATAGGCTACACCTTC. The chain is built from TRBV29-1 and TRBJ1-2; D uncertain. Trimming pared 6 bases from V and 8 bases from J, leaving 22 bases between. The CDR3 has 14 amino acids. Germline V gives CDR1 SQVTM, CDR2 ANQGSEA.

In its sample, this clonotype was seen a few times. The V call is TRBV15, the J call TRBJ2-3; D is undetermined. This CDR3 region has 13 residues. Germline V CDR1 and CDR2: LNHNV, YYDKDF (reference sequence). Trimming took off 4 bases at V and 1 base at J, with 6 bases between the two ends. The CDR3 reads CATSTGGTDTQYF. CDR3 in DNA: TGTGCCACCAGCACAGGCGGCACAGATACGCAGTATTTT. Variable domain in full (rest from reference TRBV15 and TRBJ2-3): DAMVIQNPRYQVTQFGKPVTLSCSQTLNHNVMYWYQQKSSQAPKLLFHYYDKDFNNEADTPDNFQSRRPNTSFCFLDIRSPGLGDTAMYLCATSTGGTDTQYFGPGTRLTVL.

This clonotype turned up a few times. The chain has TRBV20-1 and TRBJ2-1, with 9 bases lining up with TRBD1. J lost 0 bases, V lost 6 bases, and 12 bases had no gene match. Germline CDR1 reads DFQATT; CDR2 reads SNEGSKA (reference sequence). The CDR3 runs to 17 residues. The CDR3 DNA is TGCAGTGCCGCGACAGGGGGTATCAAAAACTCCTACAATGAGCAGTTCTTC. Protein sequence: CSAATGGIKNSYNEQFF.

The chain uses TRBV5-1 and TRBJ1-5, with TRBD1 as a possible D gene (5 bases). V lost 0 bases, J lost 7 bases, and 11 bases lay in between. The CDR3 consists of 14 residues. The germline V gene has CDR1 SGHRS and CDR2 YFSETQ. This CDR3 reads CASSLEGLWQPQHF. CDR3 sequence (DNA): TGCGCCAGCAGCTTGGAGGGGCTCTGGCAGCCCCAGCATTTT.

This clonotype has only a few counts. The chain recombines TRBV6-5 with TRBJ1-1, with D perhaps matching TRBD1 (5 bases). The ends were cut back, 1 base at V and 0 bases at J, with 12 bases in the middle. CDR1 MNHEY and CDR2 SVGAGI come from the germline V gene. The CDR3 has 16 residues. DNA of the CDR3: TGTGCCAGCAGTTACTTAGGGGCTACTTTGAACACTGAAGCTTTCTTT. Amino acid sequence: CASSYLGATLNTEAFF.

This clonotype was seen ten or more times. The rearrangement joins TRBV6-5 to TRBJ2-5; 9 positions agree with TRBD2. Germline lookup yields CDR1 MNHEY and CDR2 SVGAGI. This CDR3 region has 15 residues. The trim removed 2 bases at V and 5 bases at J, leaving 6 bases unmatched. The DNA of the CDR3 is TGTGCCAGCAGTTACACAACTAGCGGGTCTGAGACCCAGTACTTC. Its protein is CASSYTTSGSETQYF.

With regard to this clonotype: One end of the junction varies from germline; a read error may be responsible. The chain couples TRBV25-1 to TRBJ2-3, with unresolved D. This CDR3 region has 12 residues. The germline V gene has CDR1 MGHDK and CDR2 SYGVNS. The CDR3 loop reads CAGSGSTDTQYF. CDR3 sequence (DNA): TGTGCCGGCAGTGGTAGCACAGATACGCAGTATTTT.

V is TRBV5-1 and J is TRBJ2-1, with D perhaps TRBD1 or TRBD2 (5 bases each). TRBJ2-7 explains the end of the DNA better; the J call may be wrong. Germline V lookup: CDR1 SGHRS, CDR2 YFSETQ. This CDR3 has 15 residues. CDR3 amino acids: CASSLDAGSHNEQYF. The CDR3 DNA sequence: TGCGCCAGCAGCTTGGACGCAGGGAGTCACAATGAGCAGTACTTC.